Listed below are T cell receptor beta chains from one sample, sequenced in a study of response to subunit inactivated influenza vaccine. Via MiXCR, TCRdb re-called the RT-PCR reads, giving one row per CDR3 protein. The sample holds roughly 670,000 distinct CDR3 sequences, 14% seen once. Sequencing was performed on PBMCs from blood, taken around two weeks before vaccination. Source of these receptors: a man aged 45-65 years who received an inactivated influenza vaccine. Each CDR3 is given with its conserved first and last residue. A D gene is named only where the DNA matches it firmly. Size is omitted from some rows. Given values are once, few, many or a class for expanded clones.

j_call v_call clone_size d_call cdr3_nt cdr3_aa
TRBJ2-3 TRBV20-1 few TRBD2 TGCAGTGCATGGGGACTAGCGGCAGGAGGAGATACGCAGTATTTT CSAWGLAAGGDTQYF
TRBJ1-2 TRBV7-8 many . TGTGCCAGCAGCTTAGACTCAGGGGTGGCCTATGGCTACACCTTC CASSLDSGVAYGYTF
TRBJ2-7 TRBV13 few . TGTGCCAGCAGCCCACCGGACCGCACATCCTACGAGCAGTACTTC CASSPPDRTSYEQYF
TRBJ1-4 TRBV6-6 few . TGTGCCAGCAGCCCAGGGAATGAAAAACTGTTTTTT CASSPGNEKLFF
TRBJ2-3 TRBV11-2 once TRBD2 TGTGCCAGCAGCTCGGGAGGACTAGCGGGAATCACAGATACGCAGTATTTT CASSSGGLAGITDTQYF
TRBJ1-1 TRBV12-3/TRBV12-4 . . TGTGCCAGCAGTTTAGCGCCGGGCCTTTATAACACTGAAGCTTTCTTT CASSLAPGLYNTEAFF
TRBJ2-2 TRBV12-3/TRBV12-4 many TRBD2 TGTGCCAGCAGTCCCCTAGGTAGCGGGAGGATCGGGGAGCTGTTTTTT CASSPLGSGRIGELFF
TRBJ2-1 TRBV28 . . TGTGCCACGTGGGCAAACAATGAGCAGTTCTTC CATWANNEQFF
TRBJ2-7 TRBV6-5 many . TGTGCCAGCAGTTATCTACAGGAAGCCTACGAGCAGTACTTC CASSYLQEAYEQYF
TRBJ2-7 TRBV6-5 few . TGTGCCAGCAGTTACAAAGCGGAGCAGTACTTC CASSYKAEQYF
TRBJ2-3 TRBV10-2 few . TGCGCCAGCAGTGTCGTTTCACTCGCAGATACGCAGTATTTT CASSVVSLADTQYF
TRBJ2-3 TRBV4-3 . TRBD2 TGCGCCAGCAGCCAAGCCGGACTAGCGGAGGGCACAGATACGCAGTATTTT CASSQAGLAEGTDTQYF
TRBJ2-1 TRBV5-1 few . TGCGCCAGCAGCCCCGAGGCCTCCTACAATGAGCAGTTCTTC CASSPEASYNEQFF
TRBJ1-3 TRBV6-2/TRBV6-3 . . TGTGCCAGCAGTTACTCGAAGACGACTGGAAACACCATATATTTT CASSYSKTTGNTIYF
TRBJ2-5 TRBV7-8 few . TGTGCCAGCAGCCGAACGGACTTGCAGACCCAGTACTTC CASSRTDLQTQYF
TRBJ2-5 TRBV7-2 . TRBD1 TGTGCCAGCAGAAAGACAGGGGGCGGGGAGACCCAGTACTTC CASRKTGGGETQYF
TRBJ2-3 TRBV5-1 . . TGCGCCAGCAGCCGAAGGGGGATCACAGATACGCAGTATTTT CASSRRGITDTQYF
TRBJ2-7 TRBV5-1 . TRBD1 TGCGCCAGCAGCTTGTACGGCCTGGGACAGGGGGCCTACGAGCAGTACTTC CASSLYGLGQGAYEQYF
TRBJ2-5 TRBV7-9 . TRBD2 TGTGCCAGCAGCCAGCCGCTAGCGGGAGGGGAGACCCAGTACTTC CASSQPLAGGETQYF
TRBJ1-2 TRBV10-1 . . TGCGCCAGCAGTGAAACCCCCGATAGACCTCTCTATGGCTACACCTTC CASSETPDRPLYGYTF
TRBJ2-3 TRBV27 few . TGTGCCAGCAGGACGGTGGGGCAGGACACAGATACGCAGTATTTT CASRTVGQDTDTQYF
TRBJ2-1 TRBV5-1 . TRBD2 TGCGCCAGCAGCTCGACTACTAGCGGGAGGGTGGATGAGCAGTTCTTC CASSSTTSGRVDEQFF
TRBJ2-6 TRBV29-1 once . TGCAGCGTCCTCGGGTCCGGCTCTGGGGCCAACGTCCTGACTTTC CSVLGSGSGANVLTF